In its sample, the clone carrying this TCR beta chain was seen many times. Its cognate antigen is unknown. The sample belongs to a study of T cells after yellow fever vaccination. General study findings and limits: Contaminating bulk clonotypes could be abundant in FACS-sorted repertoires. Boosting was followed by the reappearance of most primary-vaccination clones (roughly 95% CD4, 70% to 90% CD8).

One entry per CDR3 protein results from TCRdb running MiXCR on the 5' RACE reads. The sample lists about 180,000 distinct CDR3 sequences; about 6% were seen once. Germline CDR1 and CDR2: SGHTA and FQGTGA. The junction had 14 bases not matched to a gene; V was cut back by 3 bases and J by 7 bases. There are 18 residues in the CDR3. The sample was CD4+ T cells sorted from PBMCs, taken on the day of the first yellow fever vaccination. This receptor was obtained from a man aged 18 to 29 who received the YFV17D yellow fever vaccine. The chain links TRBV7-3 to TRBJ1-4, with 10 nucleotides matching TRBD1. The CDR3 DNA sequence: TGTGCCAGCAGCTTTGGCGGGACAGGGGTTCCGCCTGGTGAAAAACTGTTTTTT. Translating gives CASSFGGTGVPPGEKLFF.